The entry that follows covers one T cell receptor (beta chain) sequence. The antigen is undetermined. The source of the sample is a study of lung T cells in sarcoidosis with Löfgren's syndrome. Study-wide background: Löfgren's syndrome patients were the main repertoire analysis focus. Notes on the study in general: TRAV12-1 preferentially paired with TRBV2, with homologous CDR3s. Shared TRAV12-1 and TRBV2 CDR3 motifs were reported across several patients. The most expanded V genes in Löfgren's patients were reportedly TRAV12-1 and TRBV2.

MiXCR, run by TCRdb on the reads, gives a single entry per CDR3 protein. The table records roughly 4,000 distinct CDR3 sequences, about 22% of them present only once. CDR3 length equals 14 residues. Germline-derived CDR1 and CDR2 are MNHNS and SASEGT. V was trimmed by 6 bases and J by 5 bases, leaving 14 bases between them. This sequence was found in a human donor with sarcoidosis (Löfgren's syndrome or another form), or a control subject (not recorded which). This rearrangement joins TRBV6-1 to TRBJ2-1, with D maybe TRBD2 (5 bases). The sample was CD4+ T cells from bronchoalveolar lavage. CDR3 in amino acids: CASSPGWVNNEQFF. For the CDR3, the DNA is TGTGCCAGCAGCCCGGGATGGGTGAACAATGAGCAGTTCTTC.